The present T cell receptor (beta chain) was sequenced within a study of neurological immune-mediated disorders. Regarding the study as a whole: Expansion of TCR clones was greatest in HTLV-1-associated myelopathy and smallest in multiple sclerosis, where it fell below that of healthy controls.

The unsorted libraries were made from 2 million PBMCs kept at -80 C. This clonotype was observed at least ten times. As yet, its antigen is unknown. TCRdb re-called the 5' RACE reads through MiXCR, storing one row per CDR3 protein. The sample lists tens of thousands of distinct CDR3 sequences; about 2.5% were seen once. Germline trimming cut 1 base from V and 2 bases from J; bases unmatched to any gene: 4. This CDR3 is built from 15 residues. Germline values: CDR1 LNHDA, CDR2 SQIVND (reference sequence). Sequenced sample: PBMCs. This TCR derives from a middle-aged man with multiple sclerosis. The chain uses TRBV19 and TRBJ2-7; 8 nucleotides agree with TRBD2. Here the CDR3 reads CASSIGLARTYEQYF. CDR3 sequence (DNA): TGTGCCAGTAGTATAGGACTAGCGAGAACCTACGAGCAGTACTTC.